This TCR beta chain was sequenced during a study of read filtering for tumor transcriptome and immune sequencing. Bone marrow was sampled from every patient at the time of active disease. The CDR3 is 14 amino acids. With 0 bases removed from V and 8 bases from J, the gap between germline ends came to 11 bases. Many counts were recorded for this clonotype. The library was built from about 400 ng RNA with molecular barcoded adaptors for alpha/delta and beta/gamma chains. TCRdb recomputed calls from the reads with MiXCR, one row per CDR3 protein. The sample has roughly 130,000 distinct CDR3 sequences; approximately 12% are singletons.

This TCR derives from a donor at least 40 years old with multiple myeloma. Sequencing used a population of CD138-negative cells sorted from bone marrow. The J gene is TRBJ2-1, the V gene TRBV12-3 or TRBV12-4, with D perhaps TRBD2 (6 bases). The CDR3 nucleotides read TGTGCCAGCAGTTTAGCGGGAGGAATGGATGAGCAGTTCTTC. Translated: CASSLAGGMDEQFF.